This TCR beta chain derives from a study of cytomegalovirus exposure and HLA in healthy donors. With 60 Vbeta and 13 Jbeta primers, the PCR was carried out. This table comes from immunoSEQ multiplex PCR, and its TCRdb copy is limited to in-frame clones, with some not included. The sample records 150,000 to 200,000 clones, 77% being singletons. Trimming stripped 3 bases from V and 2 bases from J, with 13 bases between. Germline loops: CDR1 SGHVS, CDR2 FNYEAQ. The length of the CDR3 is 16 residues. The V gene is TRBV7-6, the J gene TRBJ2-2, with D possibly TRBD2 on 6 matching bases. This TCR was recovered from a woman in her twenties or thirties in good health and CMV-seropositive. Sequencing was performed on PBMCs. The CDR3 DNA reads as TGTGCCAGCAGCTTTATGGGACTCTCAAACACCGGGGAGCTGTTTTTT. It is translated as CASSFMGLSNTGELFF.